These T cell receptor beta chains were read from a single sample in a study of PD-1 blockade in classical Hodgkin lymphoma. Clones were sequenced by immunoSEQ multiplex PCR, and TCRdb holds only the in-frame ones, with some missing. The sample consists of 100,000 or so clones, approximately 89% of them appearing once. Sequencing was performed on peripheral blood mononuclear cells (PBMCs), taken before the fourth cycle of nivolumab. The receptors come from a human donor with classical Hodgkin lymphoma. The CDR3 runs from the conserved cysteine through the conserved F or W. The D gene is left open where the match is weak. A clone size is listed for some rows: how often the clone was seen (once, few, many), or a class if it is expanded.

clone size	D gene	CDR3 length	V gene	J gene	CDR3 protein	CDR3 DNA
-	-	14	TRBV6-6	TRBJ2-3	CASSYSSSTDTQYF	TGTGCCAGCAGTTACTCAAGTAGCACAGATACGCAGTATTTT
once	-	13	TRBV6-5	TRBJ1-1	CASSYIGGTEAFF	TGTGCCAGCAGTTACATTGGCGGCACTGAAGCTTTCTTT
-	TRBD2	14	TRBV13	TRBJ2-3	CASTGPAGSDTQYF	TGTGCCAGCACTGGCCCAGCGGGGTCGGATACGCAGTATTTT
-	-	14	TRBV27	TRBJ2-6	CASSSGTGANVLTF	TGTGCCAGCAGTTCGGGTACTGGGGCCAACGTCCTGACTTTC
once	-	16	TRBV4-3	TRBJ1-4	CASSQGQYATNEKLFF	TGCGCCAGCAGCCAAGGGCAGTACGCAACTAATGAAAAACTGTTTTTT
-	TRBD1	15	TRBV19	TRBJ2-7	CASSISDRVPYEQYF	TGTGCCAGTAGTATATCCGACAGGGTACCCTACGAGCAGTACTTC
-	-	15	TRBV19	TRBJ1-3	CASSTRQFSGNTIYF	TGTGCCAGTAGTACCCGACAGTTCTCTGGAAACACCATATATTTT
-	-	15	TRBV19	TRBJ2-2	CASGFSTGNTGELFF	TGTGCCAGTGGCTTTAGTACAGGGAACACCGGGGAGCTGTTTTTT
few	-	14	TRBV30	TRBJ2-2	CAWSAWDGTGELFF	TGTGCCTGGAGTGCTTGGGACGGGACCGGGGAGCTGTTTTTT
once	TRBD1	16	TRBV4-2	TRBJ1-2	CASSPERGQGSYGYTF	TGTGCCAGCAGCCCGGAACGGGGACAGGGGTCCTATGGCTACACCTTC
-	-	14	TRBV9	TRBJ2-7	CASSPRQLSYEQYF	TGTGCCAGCAGCCCCCGGCAGCTCTCCTACGAGCAGTACTTC
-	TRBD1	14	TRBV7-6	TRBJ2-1	CASSARTGYNEQFF	TGTGCCAGCAGCGCTCGGACAGGGTACAATGAGCAGTTCTTC
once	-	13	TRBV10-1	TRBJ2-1	CASRGRGPGEQFF	TGCGCCAGCAGAGGGAGGGGGCCCGGTGAGCAGTTCTTC
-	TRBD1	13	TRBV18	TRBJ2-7	CASSWDSTYEQYF	TGTGCCAGCTCATGGGACAGCACCTACGAGCAGTACTTC
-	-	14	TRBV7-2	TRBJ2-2	CASALGGGTGELFF	TGTGCCAGCGCTTTAGGTGGGGGTACCGGGGAGCTGTTTTTT
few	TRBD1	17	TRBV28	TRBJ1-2	CASSQTLTGERGYGYTF	TGTGCCAGCAGTCAAACCCTTACAGGGGAGAGGGGCTATGGCTACACCTTC
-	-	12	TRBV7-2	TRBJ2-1	CASSSDSRKQFF	TGTGCCAGCAGCTCCGACTCAAGGAAGCAGTTCTTC
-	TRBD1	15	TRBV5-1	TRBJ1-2	CASSLDGQGGYGYTF	TGCGCCAGCAGCTTGGATGGACAGGGAGGCTATGGCTACACCTTC
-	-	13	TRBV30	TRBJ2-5	CAWSAKPPGEQYF	TGTGCCTGGAGTGCGAAGCCGCCGGGGGAGCAGTACTTC
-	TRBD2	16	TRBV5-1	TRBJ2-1	CASSSIAGGPSNEQFF	TGCGCCAGCAGCTCTATAGCGGGAGGGCCTTCAAATGAGCAGTTCTTC
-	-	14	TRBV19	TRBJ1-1	CASSSYSLNTEAFF	TGTGCCAGTAGTAGTTACAGCTTGAACACTGAAGCTTTCTTT
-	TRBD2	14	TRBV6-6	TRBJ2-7	CASSTGTSGSEQYF	TGTGCCAGCAGCACCGGGACTAGCGGGAGCGAGCAGTACTTC
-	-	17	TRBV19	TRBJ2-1	CASSPLWRASGENEQFF	TGTGCCAGTAGTCCTTTGTGGCGGGCGTCGGGTGAGAATGAGCAGTTCTTC
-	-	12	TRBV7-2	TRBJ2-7	CASSPGDDEQYF	TGTGCCAGCAGCCCCGGGGACGACGAGCAGTACTTC
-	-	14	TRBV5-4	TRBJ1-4	CASSHGTVNEKLFF	TGTGCCAGCAGCCACGGGACGGTGAATGAAAAACTGTTTTTT
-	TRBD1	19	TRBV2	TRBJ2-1	CASTAIPGQGTGNADEQFF	TGTGCCAGCACCGCCATCCCGGGACAGGGAACAGGGAACGCGGATGAGCAGTTCTTC
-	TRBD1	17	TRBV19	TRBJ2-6	CASSTGQGRAGANVLTF	TGTGCCAGTAGTACCGGACAGGGTAGGGCCGGGGCCAACGTCCTGACTTTC
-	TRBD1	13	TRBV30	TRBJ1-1	CAWSQGAGTEAFF	TGTGCCTGGAGCCAGGGGGCGGGCACTGAAGCTTTCTTT
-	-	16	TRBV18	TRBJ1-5	CASSPGEGTHNQPQHF	TGTGCCAGCTCACCGGGTGAGGGGACCCATAATCAGCCCCAGCATTTT
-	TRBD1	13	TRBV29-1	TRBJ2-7	CSVVGQGVAEQYF	TGCAGCGTTGTAGGGCAGGGGGTCGCCGAGCAGTACTTC
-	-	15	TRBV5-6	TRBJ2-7	CASRRAYRASYEQYF	TGTGCCAGCCGCCGAGCTTACAGGGCATCCTACGAGCAGTACTTC
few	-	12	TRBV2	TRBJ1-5	CASKKGGQPQHF	TGTGCCAGCAAGAAAGGGGGTCAGCCCCAGCATTTT
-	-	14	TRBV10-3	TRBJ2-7	CASSEGNNIYEQYF	TGTGCCAGCAGTGAGGGGAATAATATCTACGAGCAGTACTTC
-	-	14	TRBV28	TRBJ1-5	CASSLWWSNQPQHF	TGTGCCAGCAGTTTGTGGTGGAGCAATCAGCCCCAGCATTTT
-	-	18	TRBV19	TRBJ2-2	CASTSLGRFSKNTGELFF	TGTGCCAGTACCTCCCTCGGCAGATTCTCTAAGAACACCGGGGAGCTGTTTTTT
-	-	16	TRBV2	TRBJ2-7	CASTLRGGPMVGEQYF	TGTGCCAGCACCTTAAGGGGTGGACCTATGGTGGGGGAGCAGTACTTC
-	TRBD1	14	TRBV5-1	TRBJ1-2	CASSTQTGNYGYTF	TGCGCCAGCAGCACCCAGACAGGGAACTATGGCTACACCTTC
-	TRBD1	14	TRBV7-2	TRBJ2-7	CASSLRRQGVEQYF	TGTGCCAGCAGCCTCCGAAGACAGGGGGTCGAGCAGTACTTC
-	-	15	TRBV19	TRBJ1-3	CASSMTPSSGNTIYF	TGTGCCAGTAGTATGACTCCTAGCTCTGGAAACACCATATATTTT
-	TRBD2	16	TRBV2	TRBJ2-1	CASSESASGSYNEQFF	TGTGCCAGCAGTGAATCGGCTAGCGGATCTTACAATGAGCAGTTCTTC
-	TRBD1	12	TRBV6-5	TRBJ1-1	CASQQGTKDAFF	TGTGCCAGCCAACAGGGGACTAAGGATGCTTTCTTT
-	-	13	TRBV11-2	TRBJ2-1	CASSRGGGNEQFF	TGTGCCAGCAGCCGCGGTGGGGGGAATGAGCAGTTCTTC
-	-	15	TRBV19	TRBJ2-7	CASSVGILPSYEQYF	TGTGCCAGTAGTGTCGGCATCCTACCCTCCTACGAGCAGTACTTC
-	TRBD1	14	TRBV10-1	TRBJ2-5	CASSGQGVQETQYF	TGCGCCAGCAGTGGACAGGGGGTACAAGAGACCCAGTACTTC
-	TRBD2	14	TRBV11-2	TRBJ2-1	CASSSAGAYNEQFF	TGTGCCAGCAGTAGCGCGGGAGCTTACAATGAGCAGTTCTTC
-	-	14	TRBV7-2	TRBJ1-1	CASSFLRQNTEAFF	TGTGCCAGCAGCTTCTTGAGACAGAACACTGAAGCTTTCTTT
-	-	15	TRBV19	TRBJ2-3	CASSELFTSTDTQYF	TGTGCCAGTAGTGAACTATTCACTAGCACAGATACGCAGTATTTT
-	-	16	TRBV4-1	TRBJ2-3	CASRKGDGGSADTQYF	TGCGCCAGCAGGAAAGGGGACGGAGGATCTGCAGATACGCAGTATTTT
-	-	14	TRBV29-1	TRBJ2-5	CSVLRGRSQETQYF	TGCAGCGTTTTGAGGGGCCGTTCCCAAGAGACCCAGTACTTC
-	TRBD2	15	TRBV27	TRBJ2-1	CASSRRLATNNEQFF	TGTGCCAGCAGTAGACGACTAGCAACCAACAATGAGCAGTTCTTC
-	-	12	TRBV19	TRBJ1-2	CASSPRGGGYTF	TGTGCCAGTAGTCCTCGGGGAGGGGGCTACACCTTC
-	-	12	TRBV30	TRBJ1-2	CAWSGGEDGYTF	TGTGCCTGGAGTGGGGGGGAGGATGGCTACACCTTC
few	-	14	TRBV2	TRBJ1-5	CASSYRARNQPQHF	TGTGCCAGCAGCTACCGGGCCCGCAATCAGCCCCAGCATTTT
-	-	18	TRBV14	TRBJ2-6	CASSRLQGGRAGANVLTF	TGTGCCAGCAGCCGACTTCAAGGAGGCAGGGCCGGGGCCAACGTCCTGACTTTC
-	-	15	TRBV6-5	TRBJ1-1	CASSYSAQMNTEAFF	TGTGCCAGCAGTTACTCGGCTCAGATGAACACTGAAGCTTTCTTT
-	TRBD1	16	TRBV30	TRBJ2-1	CAWSGEGATNYNEQFF	TGTGCCTGGAGTGGCGAGGGGGCCACAAACTACAATGAGCAGTTCTTC
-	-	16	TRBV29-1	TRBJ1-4	CSVQSLGVGTNEKLFF	TGCAGCGTTCAGAGTTTGGGGGTAGGCACTAATGAAAAACTGTTTTTT
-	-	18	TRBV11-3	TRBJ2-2	CASSFSDRLSANTGELFF	TGTGCCAGCAGCTTTTCAGACAGACTTTCCGCGAACACCGGGGAGCTGTTTTTT
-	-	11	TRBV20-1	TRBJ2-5	CSAPASETQYF	TGCAGTGCTCCCGCCTCAGAGACCCAGTACTTC